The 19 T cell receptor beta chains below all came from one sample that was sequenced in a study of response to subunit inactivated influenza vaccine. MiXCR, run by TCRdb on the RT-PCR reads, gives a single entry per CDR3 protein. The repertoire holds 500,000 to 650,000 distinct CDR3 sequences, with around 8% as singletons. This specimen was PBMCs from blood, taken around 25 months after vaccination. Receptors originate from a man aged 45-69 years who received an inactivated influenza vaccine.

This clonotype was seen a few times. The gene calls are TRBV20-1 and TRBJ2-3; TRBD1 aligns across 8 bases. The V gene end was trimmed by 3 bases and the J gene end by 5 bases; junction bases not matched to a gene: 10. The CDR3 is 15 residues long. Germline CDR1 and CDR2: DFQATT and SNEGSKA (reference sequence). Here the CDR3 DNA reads TGCAGTGCTAGTCTCCGGCAGGGGGCTGTAGATACGCAGTATTTT. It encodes CSASLRQGAVDTQYF.

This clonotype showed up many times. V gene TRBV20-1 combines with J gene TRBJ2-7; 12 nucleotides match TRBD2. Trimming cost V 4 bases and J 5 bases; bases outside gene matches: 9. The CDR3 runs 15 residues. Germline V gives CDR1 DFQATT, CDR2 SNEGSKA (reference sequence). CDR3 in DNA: TGCAGTGCTAATTTCCGGACTAGCGGGGTAGACGAGCAGTACTTC. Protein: CSANFRTSGVDEQYF.

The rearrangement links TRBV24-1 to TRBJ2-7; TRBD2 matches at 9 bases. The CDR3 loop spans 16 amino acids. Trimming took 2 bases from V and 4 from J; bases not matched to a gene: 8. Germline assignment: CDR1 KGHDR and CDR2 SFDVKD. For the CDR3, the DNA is TGTGCCACCAGTGATTCGTCCGGGACTAGCTTATACGAGCAGTACTTC. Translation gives CATSDSSGTSLYEQYF.

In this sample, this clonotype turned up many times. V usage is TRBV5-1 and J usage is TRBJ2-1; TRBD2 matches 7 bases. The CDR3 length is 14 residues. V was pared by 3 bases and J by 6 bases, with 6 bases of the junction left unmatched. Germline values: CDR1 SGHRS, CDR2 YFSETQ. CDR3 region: CASSWRAGFNEQFF. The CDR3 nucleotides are TGCGCCAGCAGCTGGCGAGCGGGGTTCAATGAGCAGTTCTTC. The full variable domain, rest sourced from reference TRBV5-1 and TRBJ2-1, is KAGVTQTPRYLIKTRGQQVTLSCSPISGHRSVSWYQQTPGQGLQFLFEYFSETQRNKGNFPGRFSGRQFSNSRSEMNVSTLELGDSALYLCASSWRAGFNEQFFGPGTRLTVL.

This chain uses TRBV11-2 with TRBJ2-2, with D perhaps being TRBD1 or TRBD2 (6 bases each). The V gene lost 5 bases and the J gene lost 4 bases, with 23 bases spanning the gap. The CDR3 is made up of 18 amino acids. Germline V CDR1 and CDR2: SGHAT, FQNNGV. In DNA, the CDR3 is TGTGCCAGCAGCCACATGAATAAGGGGGGCTGGGTCACCGGGGAGCTGTTTTTT. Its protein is CASSHMNKGGWVTGELFF.

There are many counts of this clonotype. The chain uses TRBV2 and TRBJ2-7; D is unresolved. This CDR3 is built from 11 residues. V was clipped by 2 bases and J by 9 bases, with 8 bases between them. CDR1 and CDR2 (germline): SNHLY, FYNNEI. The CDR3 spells CASSEFRGQYF. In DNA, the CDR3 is TGTGCCAGCAGTGAATTTCGAGGGCAGTACTTC. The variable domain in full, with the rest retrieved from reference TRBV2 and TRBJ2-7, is EPEVTQTPSHQVTQMGQEVILRCVPISNHLYFYWYRQILGQKVEFLVSFYNNEISEKSEIFDDQFSVERPDGSNFTLKIRSTKLEDSAMYFCASSEFRGQYFGPGTRLTVT.

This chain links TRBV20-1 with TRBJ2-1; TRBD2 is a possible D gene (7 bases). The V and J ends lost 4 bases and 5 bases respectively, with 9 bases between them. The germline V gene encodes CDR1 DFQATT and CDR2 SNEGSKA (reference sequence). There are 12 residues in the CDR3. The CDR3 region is CSANGGHNEQFF. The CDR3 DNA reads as TGCAGTGCTAACGGGGGGCACAATGAGCAGTTCTTC.

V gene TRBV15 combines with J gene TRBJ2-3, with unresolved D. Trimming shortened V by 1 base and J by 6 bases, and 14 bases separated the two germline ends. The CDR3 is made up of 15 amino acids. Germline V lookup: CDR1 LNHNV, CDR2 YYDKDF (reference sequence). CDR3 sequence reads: CATSRVLGMADTQYF. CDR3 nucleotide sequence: TGTGCCACCAGCAGAGTGCTAGGGATGGCCGATACGCAGTATTTT.

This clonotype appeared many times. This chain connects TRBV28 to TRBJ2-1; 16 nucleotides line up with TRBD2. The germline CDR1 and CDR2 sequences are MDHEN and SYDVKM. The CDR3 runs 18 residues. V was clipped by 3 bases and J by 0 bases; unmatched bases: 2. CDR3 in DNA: TGTGCCAGCAGTTTGGGACTAGCGGGGGGGAGCTCCTACAATGAGCAGTTCTTC. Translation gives CASSLGLAGGSSYNEQFF.

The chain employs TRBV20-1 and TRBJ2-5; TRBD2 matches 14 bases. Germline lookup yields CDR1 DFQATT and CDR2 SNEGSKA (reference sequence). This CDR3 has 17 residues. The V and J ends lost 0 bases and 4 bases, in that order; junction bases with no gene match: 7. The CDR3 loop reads CSARDPTSGGVIETQYF. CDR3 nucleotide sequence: TGCAGTGCTAGAGACCCGACTAGCGGGGGGGTCATAGAGACCCAGTACTTC.

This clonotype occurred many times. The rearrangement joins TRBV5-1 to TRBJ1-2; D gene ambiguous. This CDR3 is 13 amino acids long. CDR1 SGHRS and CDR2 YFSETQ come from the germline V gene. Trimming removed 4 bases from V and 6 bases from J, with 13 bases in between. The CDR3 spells CASSQGDSDGYTF. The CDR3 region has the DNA TGCGCCAGCAGCCAAGGAGACTCGGATGGCTACACCTTC.

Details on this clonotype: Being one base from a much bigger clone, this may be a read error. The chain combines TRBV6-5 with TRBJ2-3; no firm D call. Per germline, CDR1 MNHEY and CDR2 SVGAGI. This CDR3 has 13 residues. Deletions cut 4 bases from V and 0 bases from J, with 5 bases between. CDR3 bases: TGTGCCAGCAGTTGCTCGAGCACAGATACGCAGTATTTT. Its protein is CASSCSSTDTQYF.

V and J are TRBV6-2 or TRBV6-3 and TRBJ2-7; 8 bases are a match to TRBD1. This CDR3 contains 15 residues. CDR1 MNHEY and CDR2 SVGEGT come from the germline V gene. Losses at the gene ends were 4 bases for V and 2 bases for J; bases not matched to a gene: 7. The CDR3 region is CASSSRTGRTYEQYF. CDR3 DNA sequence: TGTGCCAGCAGTTCCAGGACAGGGCGGACCTACGAGCAGTACTTC.

The CDR3 DNA reads as TGTGCCAGCAGCGACCCCGGGACAGTCCCCTCTGGGGCCAACGTCCTGACTTTC. Translating gives CASSDPGTVPSGANVLTF. The gene calls are TRBV9 and TRBJ2-6, with 7 nucleotides matching TRBD1. Per the germline V gene, CDR1 is SGDLS and CDR2 is YYNGEE. The V gene end was trimmed by 3 bases and the J gene end by 0 bases; junction bases not matched to a gene: 9. There are 18 residues in the CDR3.

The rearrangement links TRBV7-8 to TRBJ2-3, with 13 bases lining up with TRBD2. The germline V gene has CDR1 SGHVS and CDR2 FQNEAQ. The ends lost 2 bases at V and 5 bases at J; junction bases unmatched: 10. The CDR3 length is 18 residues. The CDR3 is CASSLIGTSGAHVDTQYF. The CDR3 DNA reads TGTGCCAGCAGCTTAATTGGGACTAGCGGGGCCCATGTAGATACGCAGTATTTT.

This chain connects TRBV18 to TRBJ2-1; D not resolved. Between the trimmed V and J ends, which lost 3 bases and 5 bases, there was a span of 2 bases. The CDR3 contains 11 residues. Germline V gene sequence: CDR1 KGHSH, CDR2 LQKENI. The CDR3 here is CASSPDNEQFF. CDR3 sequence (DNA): TGTGCCAGCTCACCGGACAATGAGCAGTTCTTC.

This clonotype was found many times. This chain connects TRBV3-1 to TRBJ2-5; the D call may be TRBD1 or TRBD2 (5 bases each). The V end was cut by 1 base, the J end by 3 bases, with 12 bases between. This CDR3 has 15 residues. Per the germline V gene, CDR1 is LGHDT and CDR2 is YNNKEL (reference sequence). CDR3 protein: CASSQGWDGEETQYF. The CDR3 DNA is TGTGCCAGCAGCCAAGGCTGGGACGGCGAAGAGACCCAGTACTTC.

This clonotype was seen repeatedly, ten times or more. The CDR3 loop is CASSLEQGGLNQPQHF. The DNA for the CDR3 is TGTGCCAGCAGCTTAGAGCAGGGGGGCTTGAATCAGCCCCAGCATTTT. The V gene is TRBV7-8, the J gene TRBJ1-5; 7 bases are shared with TRBD1. The CDR3 is 16 amino acids. V was pared by 1 base and J by 4 bases, with 7 bases of the junction left unmatched. CDR1 is SGHVS, CDR2 FQNEAQ, per germline.

The CDR3: CASSRGGDGYTF. Here the CDR3 DNA reads TGTGCCAGCAGTCGGGGGGGCGATGGCTACACCTTC. V gene TRBV6-5 combines with J gene TRBJ1-2; D is possibly TRBD1 (6 bases). The CDR3 runs 12 residues. V dropped 5 bases and J dropped 6 bases, with 10 bases sitting between them. Germline assignment: CDR1 MNHEY and CDR2 SVGAGI.